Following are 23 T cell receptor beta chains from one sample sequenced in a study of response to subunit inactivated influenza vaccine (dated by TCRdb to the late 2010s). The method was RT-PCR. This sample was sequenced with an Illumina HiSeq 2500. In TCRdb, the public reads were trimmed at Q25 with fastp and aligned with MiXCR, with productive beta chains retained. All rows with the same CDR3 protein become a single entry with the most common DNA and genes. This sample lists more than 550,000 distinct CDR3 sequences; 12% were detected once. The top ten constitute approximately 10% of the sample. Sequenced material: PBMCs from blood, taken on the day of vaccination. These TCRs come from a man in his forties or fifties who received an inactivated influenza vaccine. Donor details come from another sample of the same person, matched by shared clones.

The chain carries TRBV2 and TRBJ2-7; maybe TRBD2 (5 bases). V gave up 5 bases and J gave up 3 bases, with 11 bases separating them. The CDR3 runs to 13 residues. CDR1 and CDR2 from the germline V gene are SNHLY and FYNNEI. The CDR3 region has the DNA TGTGCCAGCAGTATAGGACTTTACTACGAGCAGTACTTC. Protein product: CASSIGLYYEQYF.

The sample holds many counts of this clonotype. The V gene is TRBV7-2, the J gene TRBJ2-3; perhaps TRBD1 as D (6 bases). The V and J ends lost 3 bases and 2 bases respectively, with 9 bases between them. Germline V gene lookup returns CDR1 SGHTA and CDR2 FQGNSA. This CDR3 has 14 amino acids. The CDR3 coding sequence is TGTGCCAGCAGCTTGAGGGGGAACACAGATACGCAGTATTTT. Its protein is CASSLRGNTDTQYF.

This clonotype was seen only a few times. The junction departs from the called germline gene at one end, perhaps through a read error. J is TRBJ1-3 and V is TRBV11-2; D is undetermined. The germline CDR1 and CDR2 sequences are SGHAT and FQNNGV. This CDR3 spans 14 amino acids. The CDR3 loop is CASSLESSENTIYF. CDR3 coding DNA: TGTGCCAGCAGCTTAGAAAGCTCTGAAAACACCATATATTTT.

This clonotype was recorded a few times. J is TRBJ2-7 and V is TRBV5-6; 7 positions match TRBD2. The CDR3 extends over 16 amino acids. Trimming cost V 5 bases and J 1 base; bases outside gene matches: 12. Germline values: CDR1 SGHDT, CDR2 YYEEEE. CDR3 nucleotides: TGTGCCAGCAGTTCGATCCCTAGCGGTTTGTCCTACGAGCAGTACTTC. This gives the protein CASSSIPSGLSYEQYF. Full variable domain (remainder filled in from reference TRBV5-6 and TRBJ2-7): DAGVTQSPTHLIKTRGQQVTLRCSPKSGHDTVSWYQQALGQGPQFIFQYYEEEERQRGNFPDRFSGHQFPNYSSELNVNALLLGDSALYLCASSSIPSGLSYEQYFGPGTRLTVT.

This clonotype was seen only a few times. The CDR3 bases are TGTGCCAGCAGCTCCCAAGGGAGTAGCTCCTACAATGAGCAGTTCTTC. Translation: CASSSQGSSSYNEQFF. The rearrangement links TRBV5-5 to TRBJ2-1; D might be TRBD2 (5 bases). The V gene's germline CDR1 is SGHKS and CDR2 YYEKEE (reference sequence). This CDR3 contains 16 residues. V dropped 3 bases and J dropped 0 bases, with 13 bases sitting between them.

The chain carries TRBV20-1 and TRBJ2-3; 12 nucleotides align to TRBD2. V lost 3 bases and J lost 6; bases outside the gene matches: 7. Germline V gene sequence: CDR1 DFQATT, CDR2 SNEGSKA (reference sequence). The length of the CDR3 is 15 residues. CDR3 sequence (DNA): TGCAGTGCTAGTCTAGCGGGGGGGAATGTTGATACGCAGTATTTT. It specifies CSASLAGGNVDTQYF.

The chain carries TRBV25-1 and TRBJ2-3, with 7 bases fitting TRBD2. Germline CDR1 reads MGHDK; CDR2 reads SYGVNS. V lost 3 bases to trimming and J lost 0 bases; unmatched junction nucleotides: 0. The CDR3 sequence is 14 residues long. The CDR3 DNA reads TGTGCCAGCAGTGAGGGGGGGAGCACAGATACGCAGTATTTT. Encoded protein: CASSEGGSTDTQYF.

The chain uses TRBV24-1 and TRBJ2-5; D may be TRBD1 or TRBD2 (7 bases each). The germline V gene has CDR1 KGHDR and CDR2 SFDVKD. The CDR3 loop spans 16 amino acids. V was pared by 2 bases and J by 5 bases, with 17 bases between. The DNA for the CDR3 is TGTGCCACCAGTGATTCTTGGCAGGGGGGGCAGGAGACCCAGTACTTC. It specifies CATSDSWQGGQETQYF.

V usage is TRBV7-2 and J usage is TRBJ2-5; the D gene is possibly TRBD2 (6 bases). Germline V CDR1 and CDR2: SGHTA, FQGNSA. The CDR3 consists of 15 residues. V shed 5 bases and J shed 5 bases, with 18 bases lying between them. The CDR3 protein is CASSRGPTSTETQYF. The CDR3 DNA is TGTGCCAGCAGCCGCGGGCCCACTAGCACGGAGACCCAGTACTTC.

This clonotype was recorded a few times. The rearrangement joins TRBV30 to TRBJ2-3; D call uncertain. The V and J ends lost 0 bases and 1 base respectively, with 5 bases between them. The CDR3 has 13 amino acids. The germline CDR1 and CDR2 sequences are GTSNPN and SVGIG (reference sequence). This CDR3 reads CAWSVLGTDTQYF. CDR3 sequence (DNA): TGTGCCTGGAGTGTACTGGGCACAGATACGCAGTATTTT.

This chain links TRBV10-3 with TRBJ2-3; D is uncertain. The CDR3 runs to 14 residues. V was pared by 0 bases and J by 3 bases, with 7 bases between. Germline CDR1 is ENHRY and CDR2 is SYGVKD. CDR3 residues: CAISESRTTDTQYF. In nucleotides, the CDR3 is TGTGCCATCAGTGAGTCGCGAACGACAGATACGCAGTATTTT.

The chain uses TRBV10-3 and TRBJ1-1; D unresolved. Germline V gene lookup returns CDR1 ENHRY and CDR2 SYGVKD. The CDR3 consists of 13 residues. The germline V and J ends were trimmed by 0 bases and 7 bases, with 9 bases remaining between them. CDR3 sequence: CAISESGSNEAFF. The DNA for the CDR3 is TGTGCCATCAGTGAGTCGGGCAGCAATGAAGCTTTCTTT.

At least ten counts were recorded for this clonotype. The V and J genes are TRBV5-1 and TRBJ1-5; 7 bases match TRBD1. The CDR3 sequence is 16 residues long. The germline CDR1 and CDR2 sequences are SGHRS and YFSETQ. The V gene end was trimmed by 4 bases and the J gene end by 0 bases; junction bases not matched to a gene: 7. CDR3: CASSGTGTDSNQPQHF. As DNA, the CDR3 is TGCGCCAGCAGCGGAACCGGGACAGATAGCAATCAGCCCCAGCATTTT.

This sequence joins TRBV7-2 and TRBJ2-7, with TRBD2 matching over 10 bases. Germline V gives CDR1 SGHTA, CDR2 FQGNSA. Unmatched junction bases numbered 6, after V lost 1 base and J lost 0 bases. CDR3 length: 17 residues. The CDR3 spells CASSLGTSGPSSYEQYF. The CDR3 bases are TGTGCCAGCAGCTTAGGGACTAGCGGACCGAGCTCCTACGAGCAGTACTTC.

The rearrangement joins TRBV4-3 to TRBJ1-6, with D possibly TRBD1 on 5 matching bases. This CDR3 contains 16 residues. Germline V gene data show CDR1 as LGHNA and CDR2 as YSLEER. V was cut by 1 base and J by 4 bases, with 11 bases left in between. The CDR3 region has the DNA TGCGCCAGCAGCCAAGCGGGGGGAGGTTATAATTCACCCCTCCACTTT. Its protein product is CASSQAGGGYNSPLHF.

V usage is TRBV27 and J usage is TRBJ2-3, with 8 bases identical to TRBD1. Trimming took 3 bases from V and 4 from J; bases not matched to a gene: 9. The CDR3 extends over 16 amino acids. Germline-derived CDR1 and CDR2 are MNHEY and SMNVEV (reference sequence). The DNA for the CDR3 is TGTGCCAGCAGTTTTGGACAGGGCGACTTCTCAGATACGCAGTATTTT. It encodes CASSFGQGDFSDTQYF.

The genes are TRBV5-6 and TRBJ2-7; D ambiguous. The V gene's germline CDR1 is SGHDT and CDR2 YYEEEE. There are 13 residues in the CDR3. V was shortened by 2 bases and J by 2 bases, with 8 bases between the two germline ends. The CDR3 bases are TGTGCCAGCAGCTTTCGCAGGACCTACGAGCAGTACTTC. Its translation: CASSFRRTYEQYF.

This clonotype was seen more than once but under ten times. CDR3 coding DNA: TGCGCCAGCTCCGGAGGGAGGGCCTGGGATGAGCAGTTCTTC. Translated, it gives CASSGGRAWDEQFF. The chain recombines TRBV5-1 with TRBJ2-1, with 7 nucleotides matching TRBD2. The CDR3 is made up of 14 amino acids. Trimming removed 7 bases from V and 8 bases from J; junction bases left unmatched: 12. Germline CDR1 SGHRS, CDR2 YFSETQ.

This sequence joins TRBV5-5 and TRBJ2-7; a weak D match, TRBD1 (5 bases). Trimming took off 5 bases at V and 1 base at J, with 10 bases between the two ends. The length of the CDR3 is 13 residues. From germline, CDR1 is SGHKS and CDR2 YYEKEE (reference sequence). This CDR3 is CASSWTSSYEQYF. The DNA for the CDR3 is TGTGCCAGCAGTTGGACATCGTCCTACGAGCAGTACTTC.

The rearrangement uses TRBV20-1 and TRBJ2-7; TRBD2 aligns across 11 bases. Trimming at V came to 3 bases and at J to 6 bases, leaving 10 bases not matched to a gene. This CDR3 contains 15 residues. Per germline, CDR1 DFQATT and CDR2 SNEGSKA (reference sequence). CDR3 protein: CSASDASGRRGEQYF. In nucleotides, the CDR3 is TGCAGTGCTAGTGACGCTAGCGGGAGGCGCGGCGAGCAGTACTTC.

The CDR3 nucleotides read TGTGCCACCAGCAGAGAAGTTTTGAGCAGAAATGAGCAGTTCTTC. Protein product: CATSREVLSRNEQFF. J is TRBJ2-1 and V is TRBV15; no clear D. The CDR3 has 15 amino acids. Germline CDR1 LNHNV, CDR2 YYDKDF (reference sequence). V was cut by 0 bases and J by 7 bases, with 13 bases left in between. Supplemented by reference TRBV15 and TRBJ2-1, the full variable domain reads DAMVIQNPRYQVTQFGKPVTLSCSQTLNHNVMYWYQQKSSQAPKLLFHYYDKDFNNEADTPDNFQSRRPNTSFCFLDIRSPGLGDTAMYLCATSREVLSRNEQFFGPGTRLTVL.

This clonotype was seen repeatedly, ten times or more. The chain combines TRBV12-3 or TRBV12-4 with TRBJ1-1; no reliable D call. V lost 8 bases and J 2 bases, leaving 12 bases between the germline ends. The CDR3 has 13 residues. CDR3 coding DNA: TGTGCCAGCGGGGTATGGCGAAACACTGAAGCTTTCTTT. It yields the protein CASGVWRNTEAFF.

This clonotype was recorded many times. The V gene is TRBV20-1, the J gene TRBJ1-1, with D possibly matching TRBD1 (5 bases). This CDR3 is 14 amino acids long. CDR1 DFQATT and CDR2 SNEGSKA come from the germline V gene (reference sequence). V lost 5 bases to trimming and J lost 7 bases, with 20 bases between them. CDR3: CSALPTGHPVEAFF. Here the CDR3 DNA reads TGCAGTGCTCTCCCAACAGGACATCCCGTTGAAGCTTTCTTT.